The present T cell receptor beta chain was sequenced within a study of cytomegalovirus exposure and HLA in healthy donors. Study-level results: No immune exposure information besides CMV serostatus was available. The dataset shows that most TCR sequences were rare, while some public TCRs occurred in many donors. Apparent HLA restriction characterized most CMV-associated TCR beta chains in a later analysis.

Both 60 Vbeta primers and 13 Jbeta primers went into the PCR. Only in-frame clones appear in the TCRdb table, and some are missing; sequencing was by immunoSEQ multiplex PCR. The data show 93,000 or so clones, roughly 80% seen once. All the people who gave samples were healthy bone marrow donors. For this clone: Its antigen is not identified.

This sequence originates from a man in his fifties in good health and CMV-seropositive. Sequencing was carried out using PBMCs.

This CDR3 reads CASSVPQGGLKNIQYF. The CDR3 nucleotides read TGTGCCAGCAGTGTACCTCAGGGCGGCCTCAAAAACATTCAGTACTTC. The chain employs TRBV28 and TRBJ2-4, with D maybe TRBD1 (5 bases). Germline V gives CDR1 MDHEN, CDR2 SYDVKM. There are 16 residues in the CDR3. With 5 bases removed from V and 3 bases from J, the gap between germline ends came to 17 bases. Full variable domain (remainder filled in from reference TRBV28 and TRBJ2-4): DVKVTQSSRYLVKRTGEKVFLECVQDMDHENMFWYRQDPGLGLRLIYFSYDVKMKEKGDIPEGYSVSREKKERFSLILESASTNQTSMYLCASSVPQGGLKNIQYFGAGTRLSVL.